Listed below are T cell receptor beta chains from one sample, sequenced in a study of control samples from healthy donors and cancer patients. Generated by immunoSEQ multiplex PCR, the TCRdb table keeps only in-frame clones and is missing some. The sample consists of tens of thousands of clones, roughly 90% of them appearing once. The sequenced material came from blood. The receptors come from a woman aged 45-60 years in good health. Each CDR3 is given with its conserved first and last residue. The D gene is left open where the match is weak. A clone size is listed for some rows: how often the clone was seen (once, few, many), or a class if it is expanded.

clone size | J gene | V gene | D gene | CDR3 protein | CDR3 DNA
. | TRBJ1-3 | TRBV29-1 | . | CSVEEQTSGNTIYF | TGCAGCGTTGAAGAACAGACTTCTGGAAACACCATATATTTT
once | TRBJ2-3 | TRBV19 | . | CASSNWRGSTDTQYF | TGTGCCAGTAGTAACTGGCGGGGAAGCACAGATACGCAGTATTTT
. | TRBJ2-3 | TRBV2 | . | CASSVGDGTDTQYF | TGTGCCAGCAGTGTGGGAGATGGCACAGATACGCAGTATTTT
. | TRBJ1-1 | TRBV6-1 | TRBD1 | CASSDDRGRRNTEAFF | TGTGCCAGCAGTGATGACAGGGGGCGCAGGAACACTGAAGCTTTCTTT
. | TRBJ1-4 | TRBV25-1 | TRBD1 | CASSEGRDSRKKLFF | TGTGCCAGCAGTGAGGGGCGGGACAGCCGTAAAAAACTGTTTTTT
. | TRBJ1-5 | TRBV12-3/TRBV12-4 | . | CASNRIAEPQHF | TGTGCCAGCAACCGCATTGCAGAGCCCCAGCATTTT
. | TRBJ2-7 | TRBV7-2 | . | CASSFRGGEQYF | TGTGCCAGCAGCTTCAGGGGCGGGGAGCAGTACTTC
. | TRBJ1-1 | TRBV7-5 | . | CARSDKTLQGEVTEAFF | TGTGCCAGAAGCGATAAAACTTTACAGGGAGAGGTAACTGAAGCTTTCTTT
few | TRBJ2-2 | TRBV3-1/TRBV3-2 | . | CASSQERGALFF | TGTGCCAGCAGCCAAGAAAGGGGAGCTCTGTTTTTT
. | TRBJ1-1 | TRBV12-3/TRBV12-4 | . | CASSFGVGTEAFF | TGTGCCAGCAGTTTTGGGGTTGGAACTGAAGCTTTCTTT
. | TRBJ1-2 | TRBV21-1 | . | CASLRGGDPRDGYTF | TGTGCCAGTTTGAGAGGGGGCGACCCCCGGGATGGCTACACCTTC
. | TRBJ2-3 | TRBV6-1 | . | CASSESQTDTQYF | TGTGCCAGCAGTGAATCCCAGACAGATACGCAGTATTTT
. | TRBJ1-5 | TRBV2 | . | CASSEQGQPQHF | TGTGCCAGCAGTGAGCAGGGACAGCCCCAGCATTTT
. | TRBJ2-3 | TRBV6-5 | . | CASSSTGTSTDTQYF | TGTGCCAGCAGTTCCACCGGGACTAGCACAGATACGCAGTATTTT